Reported below is one TCR beta chain. A junction end diverges from the germline sequence, so it may reflect a read error. The sample originates from a study of radiation and T cells in renal cell carcinoma. The table came from immunoSEQ multiplex PCR; TCRdb's copy has only in-frame clones and leaves some out. The sample records 95,000 to 150,000 clones, around 81% being singletons. Described time point: blood 2 weeks post-SBRT. Specified treatment: 15 Gy SBRT to primary tumor, nephrectomy 4 weeks later. The sequencing used blood, collected from a patient whose treatment included radiotherapy and nephrectomy. This TCR came from a man aged 50-60 years with renal cell carcinoma.

In DNA, the CDR3 is TGTGCTAGCAGTCCAGGACTAGCGGACTCCTACGAGCAGTACTTC. It yields the protein CASSPGLADSYEQYF. The gene calls are TRBV7-7 and TRBJ2-7; 10 bases are a match to TRBD2. CDR1 SSHAT and CDR2 FNYEAQ come from the germline V gene (reference sequence). CDR3 length: 15 amino acids.